This passage covers 25 T cell receptor beta chains from one sample sequenced in a study of early T cells in non-severe SARS-CoV-2 infection. From the 5' RACE reads, TCRdb called clonotypes with MiXCR, one entry per CDR3 protein. The sample holds more than 35,000 distinct CDR3 sequences, less than 6.5% seen once. Material for sequencing was whole blood. These receptors came from an adult who was a healthcare worker with PCR-confirmed SARS-CoV-2 infection or an uninfected control (not recorded which).

This clonotype was recorded at least ten times. The DNA of the CDR3 is TGTGCCAGCAGCGTAGTATCGACTAAGGGCAATGAGCAGTTCTTC. The encoded protein is CASSVVSTKGNEQFF. The chain is built from TRBV9 and TRBJ2-1; maybe TRBD2 (5 bases). Looked up from germline, CDR1 is SGDLS and CDR2 is YYNGEE. V was cut by 0 bases and J by 6 bases, with 13 bases left in between. CDR3 length equals 15 residues. Looking up the rest from reference TRBV9 and TRBJ2-1 gives the full variable domain: DSGVTQTPKHLITATGQRVTLRCSPRSGDLSVYWYQQSLDQGLQFLIQYYNGEERAKGNILERFSAQQFPDLHSELNLSSLELGDSALYFCASSVVSTKGNEQFFGPGTRLTVL.

This clonotype has a count of ten or more. V is TRBV28 and J is TRBJ1-4; D gene unclear. This CDR3 is built from 13 residues. CDR1 and CDR2 from the germline V gene are MDHEN and SYDVKM. V was pared by 6 bases and J by 10 bases, with 15 bases between. The CDR3: CASRSQSVGKLFF. The CDR3 bases are TGTGCCAGCAGGTCTCAATCGGTAGGAAAACTGTTTTTT. Variable domain in full (rest from reference TRBV28 and TRBJ1-4): DVKVTQSSRYLVKRTGEKVFLECVQDMDHENMFWYRQDPGLGLRLIYFSYDVKMKEKGDIPEGYSVSREKKERFSLILESASTNQTSMYLCASRSQSVGKLFFGSGTQLSVL.

On this clonotype: A junction end diverges from the germline sequence, so it may reflect a read error. The chain links TRBV5-1 to TRBJ2-7; tentative D call: TRBD2 (6 bases). The CDR3 covers 14 residues. Germline CDR1 is SGHRS and CDR2 is YFSETQ. The CDR3 DNA follows: TGCGCCAGCAGGTTGGGACTCCCCTCGAACGAGCAGTACTTC. It encodes CASRLGLPSNEQYF.

This clonotype was counted at least ten times. The chain links TRBV27 to TRBJ1-6, with 8 bases that match TRBD1. With V trimmed by 5 bases and J by 5 bases, 11 bases remained unmatched. The germline CDR1 and CDR2 sequences are MNHEY and SMNVEV (reference sequence). The CDR3 covers 17 residues. This chain's CDR3 is CASSLLTGEGNNSPLHF. Here the CDR3 DNA reads TGTGCCAGCAGTCTCCTGACAGGGGAGGGAAATAATTCACCCCTCCACTTT.

The genes are TRBV2 and TRBJ2-5; tentatively, D is TRBD2 (5 bases). Trimming cost V 7 bases and J 0 bases, with 9 bases left between them. The CDR3 spans 13 residues. CDR1 and CDR2 (germline): SNHLY, FYNNEI. The CDR3 reads CASKSGYQETQYF. DNA of the CDR3: TGTGCCAGCAAGAGCGGCTACCAAGAGACCCAGTACTTC.

This clonotype was seen ten or more times. This sequence joins TRBV11-3 and TRBJ1-1; D gene ambiguous. The CDR3 is 13 residues long. Germline values: CDR1 SGHNT, CDR2 YENEEA. Trimming left V 0 bases short and J 3 bases short, with 5 bases between. CDR3 nucleotides: TGTGCCAGCAGCTTAGAAACGCACACTGAAGCTTTCTTT. Translated: CASSLETHTEAFF.

The J gene is TRBJ1-5, the V gene TRBV24-1; no definite D call. The CDR3 consists of 13 residues. The V and J ends lost 10 bases and 0 bases respectively, with 9 bases between them. Germline V gene sequence: CDR1 KGHDR, CDR2 SFDVKD. CDR3 loop: CATSTSSNQPQHF. The DNA of the CDR3 is TGTGCCACGAGTACAAGTAGCAATCAGCCCCAGCATTTT.

The rearrangement links TRBV20-1 to TRBJ2-7; 9 positions match TRBD2. The CDR3 is 14 amino acids. Germline V gives CDR1 DFQATT, CDR2 SNEGSKA (reference sequence). With 4 bases clipped from V and 2 bases from J, the junction kept 6 bases outside the gene matches. The CDR3 protein is CSAIVSGGTYEQYF. The CDR3 DNA reads as TGCAGTGCTATCGTTAGCGGGGGAACCTACGAGCAGTACTTC.

The table lists this clonotype with many counts. CDR3 amino acids: CASSHSGLAGIYNEQFF. The CDR3 region has the DNA TGTGCCAGCAGCCACTCCGGACTAGCGGGAATCTACAATGAGCAGTTCTTC. V and J are TRBV3-1 and TRBJ2-1; TRBD2 aligns across 12 bases. The germline V gene encodes CDR1 LGHDT and CDR2 YNNKEL (reference sequence). The CDR3 has 17 residues. V dropped 3 bases and J dropped 3; count of bases not matched to a gene: 6.

This clonotype has at least ten counts. The chain employs TRBV10-3 and TRBJ2-2; 12 bases are a match to TRBD2. The CDR3 sequence is 18 residues long. With V trimmed by 3 bases and J by 1 base, 6 bases remained unmatched. Germline CDR1 ENHRY, CDR2 SYGVKD. The CDR3 here is CAISDPLTSGRNTGELFF. The CDR3 region has the DNA TGTGCCATCAGTGATCCTTTGACTAGCGGGAGGAACACCGGGGAGCTGTTTTTT.

In its sample, this clonotype was seen many times. The rearrangement uses TRBV12-3 or TRBV12-4 and TRBJ1-1; 8 positions agree with TRBD1. V lost 6 bases and J lost 11; bases outside the gene matches: 8. CDR3 length: 12 residues. The CDR3 bases are TGTGCCAGCAGCCCCAGGGGGCTCATGGCTTTCTTT. Protein: CASSPRGLMAFF.

Ten or more counts support this clonotype. The rearrangement uses TRBV6-1 and TRBJ1-2, with D perhaps matching TRBD1 (6 bases). Trimming cost V 3 bases and J 4 bases, with 24 bases left between them. The germline V gene has CDR1 MNHNS and CDR2 SASEGT. This CDR3 has 18 amino acids. The CDR3 sequence is CASSDLLYRVRSIYGYTF. Written as DNA, the CDR3 is TGTGCCAGCAGTGACCTACTATACAGGGTCCGGTCCATCTATGGCTACACCTTC.

This clonotype was recorded a few times. The chain couples TRBV24-1 to TRBJ2-5; 9 positions match TRBD1. The CDR3 has 15 residues. V lost 5 bases and J lost 3; bases outside the gene matches: 6. CDR1 is KGHDR and CDR2 is SFDVKD in the germline V gene. The CDR3 DNA reads as TGTGCCACCAGTGGCGGGACAGGGACTAAAGAGACCCAGTACTTC. This encodes CATSGGTGTKETQYF.

This clonotype came up many times. The chain is built from TRBV5-1 and TRBJ2-1; TRBD2 matches at 7 bases. CDR1 is SGHRS and CDR2 is YFSETQ in the germline V gene. Trimming took 4 bases from V and 6 from J; bases not matched to a gene: 10. CDR3 size: 15 residues. CDR3 bases: TGCGCCAGCAGCGTTGGCAGGACTAGGACCAATGAGCAGTTCTTC. It is translated as CASSVGRTRTNEQFF.

In this sample, this clonotype turned up many times. The chain uses TRBV5-1 and TRBJ1-1; a possible D gene is TRBD1 (6 bases). Trimming took off 4 bases at V and 1 base at J, with 17 bases between the two ends. Germline loops: CDR1 SGHRS, CDR2 YFSETQ. This CDR3 region has 16 residues. The chain's CDR3 is CASSLRTAGSNTEAFF. CDR3 nucleotides: TGCGCCAGCAGCCTCCGGACAGCTGGTTCGAACACTGAAGCTTTCTTT.

This clonotype has a count of ten or more. This sequence joins TRBV27 and TRBJ2-5; D not resolved. The CDR3 runs to 14 residues. V gave up 0 bases and J gave up 4 bases, with 9 bases separating them. From germline, CDR1 is MNHEY and CDR2 SMNVEV (reference sequence). Here the CDR3 reads CASSLSGPRETQYF. In nucleotides, the CDR3 is TGTGCCAGCAGTTTATCAGGGCCAAGAGAGACCCAGTACTTC.

This clonotype was detected ten times or more. One end of the junction is discordant with germline, which a read error may explain. The chain combines TRBV7-7 with TRBJ2-3; D possibly matches TRBD1 or TRBD2 (6 bases each). Germline CDR1 reads SSHAT; CDR2 reads FNYEAQ (reference sequence). The CDR3 totals 14 residues. The CDR3 sequence: CASSQGGSTDTQYF. As DNA, the CDR3 is TGTGCTAGCAGCCAAGGGGGGAGCACAGATACGCAGTATTTT. Full variable domain (outside the CDR3, taken from reference TRBV7-7 and TRBJ2-3): GAGVSQSPRYKVTKRGQDVTLRCDPISSHATLYWYQQALGQGPEFLTYFNYEAQPDKSGLPSDRFSAERPEGSISTLTIQRTEQRDSAMYRCASSQGGSTDTQYFGPGTRLTVL.

This clonotype appeared many times. V is TRBV29-1 and J is TRBJ2-3; maybe TRBD2 (6 bases). CDR1 and CDR2 from the germline V gene are SQVTM and ANQGSEA. The CDR3 has 14 residues. V shed 7 bases and J shed 3 bases, with 17 bases lying between them. In DNA form, the CDR3 reads TGCAGCGCGCTGTGGGCAGGGAGGACAGATACGCAGTATTTT. This codes for CSALWAGRTDTQYF.

The sample holds many counts of this clonotype. This chain connects TRBV7-2 to TRBJ1-1; tentatively, D is TRBD1 (6 bases). The length of the CDR3 is 16 residues. Germline loops: CDR1 SGHTA, CDR2 FQGNSA. Trimming left V 4 bases short and J 1 base short, with 16 bases between. The CDR3 here is CASSSPGAVRNTEAFF. CDR3 sequence (DNA): TGTGCCAGCAGCTCGCCAGGGGCGGTGAGGAACACTGAAGCTTTCTTT.

This clonotype was counted between two and nine times. V is TRBV25-1 and J is TRBJ2-2; either TRBD1 or TRBD2 may supply D (5 bases each). Germline CDR1 reads MGHDK; CDR2 reads SYGVNS. This CDR3 is 14 amino acids long. V lost 2 bases and J 6 bases, leaving 10 bases between the germline ends. CDR3 protein: CASSERPGPGELFF. The CDR3 nucleotides read TGTGCCAGCAGTGAACGGCCGGGACCCGGGGAGCTGTTTTTT. Full variable domain (outside the CDR3, taken from reference TRBV25-1 and TRBJ2-2): EADIYQTPRYLVIGTGKKITLECSQTMGHDKMYWYQQDPGMELHLIHYSYGVNSTEKGDLSSESTVSRIRTEHFPLTLESARPSHTSQYLCASSERPGPGELFFGEGSRLTVL.

In its sample, this clonotype was seen many times. This chain uses TRBV11-2 with TRBJ2-1; perhaps TRBD2 as D (6 bases). This CDR3 spans 16 amino acids. V was clipped by 3 bases and J by 4 bases, with 16 bases between them. The germline V gene has CDR1 SGHAT and CDR2 FQNNGV. The CDR3 nucleotides are TGTGCCAGCAGCTTTATGAGGGGTAGCGGATACAATGAGCAGTTCTTC. Encoded protein: CASSFMRGSGYNEQFF.

This clonotype came up many times. In nucleotides, the CDR3 is TGCGCCAGCACCTCGACAGGAGGAAACACCATATATTTT. This sequence encodes CASTSTGGNTIYF. The V call is TRBV10-1, the J call TRBJ1-3; TRBD1 is a possible D gene (6 bases). This CDR3 is built from 13 residues. Germline V gene data show CDR1 as WNHNN and CDR2 as SYGVQD (reference sequence). V shed 7 bases and J shed 4 bases, with 11 bases lying between them.

This chain links TRBV20-1 with TRBJ2-1, with D maybe TRBD2 (5 bases). Germline CDR1 and CDR2: DFQATT and SNEGSKA (reference sequence). The CDR3 runs to 15 residues. The V and J ends lost 2 bases and 6 bases respectively, with 17 bases between them. CDR3 protein: CSARPRGLWGNEQFF. In DNA, the CDR3 is TGCAGTGCTAGACCCCGTGGACTGTGGGGCAATGAGCAGTTCTTC.

There are a few counts of this clonotype. The rearrangement links TRBV27 to TRBJ2-4, with D possibly TRBD2 on 5 matching bases. Germline V lookup: CDR1 MNHEY, CDR2 SMNVEV (reference sequence). This CDR3 region has 14 residues. Trimming shortened V by 7 bases and J by 4 bases, and 14 bases separated the two germline ends. CDR3 in DNA: TGTGCCAGCAATCCGTCGGGGAAGAAAAACATTCAGTACTTC. It is translated as CASNPSGKKNIQYF.

The sample holds many counts of this clonotype. This chain uses TRBV6-6 with TRBJ2-2; possible D gene TRBD2, 6 bases. Germline loops: CDR1 MNHNY, CDR2 SVGAGI (reference sequence). The length of the CDR3 is 14 residues. Trimming removed 5 bases from V and 6 bases from J, with 13 bases in between. The CDR3 here is CASSPGGAAGELFF. CDR3 coding DNA: TGTGCCAGCAGTCCCGGAGGGGCGGCCGGGGAGCTGTTTTTT.